What follows are 10 T cell receptor beta chains derived from one specimen sequenced in a study of blood T cell repertoires in COVID-19. Clones were sequenced by immunoSEQ multiplex PCR, and TCRdb holds only the in-frame ones, with some missing. This table holds 120,000 or so clones, roughly 80% found once. The specimen sequenced was peripheral blood. The receptors here all came from a woman aged 50 to 60 with acute or convalescent COVID-19.

In this sample, this clone turned up a few times. J is TRBJ1-1 and V is TRBV28, with 7 bases matching TRBD1. The V gene's germline CDR1 is MDHEN and CDR2 SYDVKM. V was clipped by 6 bases and J by 0 bases; unmatched bases: 16. There are 18 residues in the CDR3. The CDR3, as DNA: TGTGCCAGCAGACCCCTACCCGGACCGGGACAGCTGAACACTGAAGCTTTCTTT. Its translation: CASRPLPGPGQLNTEAFF.

The J gene is TRBJ2-4, the V gene TRBV19; 11 bases match TRBD1. The CDR3 runs to 17 residues. J gave up 2 bases and V 3 bases, and 6 bases lay outside the gene matches. Looked up from germline, CDR1 is LNHDA and CDR2 is SQIVND (reference sequence). The CDR3 nucleotides are TGTGCCAGTAGTATGTGGCGGACAGGGGGCACCAAAAACATTCAGTACTTC. Its translation: CASSMWRTGGTKNIQYF.

The rearrangement links TRBV4-1 to TRBJ1-1; 10 bases map to TRBD1. The trim removed 6 bases at V and 0 bases at J, leaving 7 bases unmatched. There are 16 residues in the CDR3. Germline V CDR1 and CDR2: MGHRA, YSYEKL. The CDR3 bases are TGCGCCAGCAGTGACAGGGGGCAGAGGGTGAACACTGAAGCTTTCTTT. Protein product: CASSDRGQRVNTEAFF.

This clone was found many times. The chain is built from TRBV19 and TRBJ2-1; 7 bases match TRBD1. The CDR3 length is 11 residues. V shed 6 bases and J 14 bases; nucleotides not matched to a gene: 7. The germline V gene has CDR1 LNHDA and CDR2 SQIVND (reference sequence). The CDR3 coding sequence is TGTGCCAGTAGGACAGGACAGGTAGAGTTCTTC. Protein: CASRTGQVEFF. Using reference TRBV19 and TRBJ2-1 for the parts outside the CDR3, the full variable domain is DGGITQSPKYLFRKEGQNVTLSCEQNLNHDAMYWYRQDPGQGLRLIYYSQIVNDFQKGDIAEGYSVSREKKESFPLTVTSAQKNPTAFYLCASRTGQVEFFGPGTRLTVL.

The gene calls are TRBV6-7 and TRBJ1-5; D remains ambiguous. TRBV6-7 is an ORF for which the function is uncertain. Trimming pared 11 bases from V and 9 bases from J, leaving 11 bases between. The CDR3 contains 10 residues. The CDR3 loop reads CAFPPGPQHF. The CDR3 coding sequence is TGTGCCTTCCCGCCGGGGCCCCAGCATTTT.

The V call is TRBV4-1, the J call TRBJ2-7; D is perhaps TRBD1 (5 bases). Germline lookup yields CDR1 MGHRA and CDR2 YSYEKL. CDR3 size: 15 residues. Deletions cut 4 bases from V and 4 bases from J, with 17 bases between. The CDR3 loop is CASSRTTETVYEQYF. The DNA for the CDR3 is TGCGCCAGCAGCCGGACGACAGAGACAGTTTACGAGCAGTACTTC.

Only one count was recorded for this clone. The genes are TRBV29-1 and TRBJ2-3; tentatively, D is TRBD1 (5 bases). The germline V gene encodes CDR1 SQVTM and CDR2 ANQGSEA. The CDR3 covers 17 residues. V lost 0 bases to trimming and J lost 0 bases, with 16 bases between them. The CDR3 reads CSVEEGRHTGSTDTQYF. In DNA form, the CDR3 reads TGCAGCGTTGAAGAGGGGCGACACACCGGTAGCACAGATACGCAGTATTTT.

The chain employs TRBV13 and TRBJ1-4, with TRBD1 matching 7 bases. The CDR3 covers 12 residues. The germline V gene has CDR1 PRHDT and CDR2 FYEKMQ (reference sequence). V dropped 5 bases and J dropped 11; count of bases not matched to a gene: 5. CDR3 residues: CASSPRQGKLFF. DNA of the CDR3: TGTGCCAGCAGCCCTCGACAGGGTAAACTGTTTTTT. The entire variable domain, with the rest obtained from reference TRBV13 and TRBJ1-4, is as follows: AAGVIQSPRHLIKEKRETATLKCYPIPRHDTVYWYQQGPGQDPQFLISFYEKMQSDKGSIPDRFSAQQFSDYHSELNMSSLELGDSALYFCASSPRQGKLFFGSGTQLSVL.

This chain links TRBV21-1 with TRBJ1-1; TRBD1 reflects the table's D call only, with no check against the DNA. TRBV21-1 is shown as a pseudogene. The CDR3 is made up of 15 amino acids. CDR3 nucleotides: TGTGCCAGCAGCAAAAACAGGGGTCTGAACACTGAAGCTTTCTTT. Residues: CASSKNRGLNTEAFF.

V and J are TRBV24-1 and TRBJ2-1, with D perhaps matching TRBD1 (6 bases). Germline V lookup: CDR1 KGHDR, CDR2 SFDVKD. The CDR3 consists of 15 residues. V dropped 5 bases and J dropped 5 bases, with 15 bases sitting between them. As DNA, the CDR3 is TGTGCCACCAGTGCCATGACAGGTGTCGACAATGAGCAGTTCTTC. Translation: CATSAMTGVDNEQFF.